Shown below are 21 T cell receptor beta chains from a single sample sequenced in a study of T cell repertoires in cytomegalovirus infection. TCRdb re-derived calls from the reads in MiXCR, one entry per CDR3 protein. The sample holds around 300,000 distinct CDR3 sequences, around a tenth seen once. Sequenced sample: PBMCs. The receptors here all came from a human donor in good health (CMV status not recorded). Some clones in this sample may be carry-over from other donors' samples.

The rearrangement joins TRBV27 to TRBJ2-3, with D tentatively TRBD1 (7 bases). The CDR3 spans 16 residues. Per germline, CDR1 MNHEY and CDR2 SMNVEV (reference sequence). The ends were cut back, 3 bases at V and 2 bases at J, with 15 bases in the middle. CDR3 DNA sequence: TGTGCCAGCAGTTTTCCCTCAGGGGGGCCCACAGATACGCAGTATTTT. This translates into CASSFPSGGPTDTQYF.

This sequence joins TRBV4-1 and TRBJ1-2; no clear D gene. Deletions cut 5 bases from V and 4 bases from J, with 14 bases between. This CDR3 comprises 14 residues. The germline CDR1 and CDR2 sequences are MGHRA and YSYEKL. The chain's CDR3 is CASSSVGSSYGYTF. CDR3 nucleotide sequence: TGCGCCAGCAGCTCCGTCGGGTCGAGCTATGGCTACACCTTC.

This clonotype appeared many times. The J gene is TRBJ1-5, the V gene TRBV28, with unresolved D. The germline V gene encodes CDR1 MDHEN and CDR2 SYDVKM. The CDR3 has 16 residues. The V end was cut by 5 bases, the J end by 0 bases, with 14 bases between. The CDR3 DNA follows: TGTGCCAGCAGTCTCAGTATAGGGAATAGCAATCAGCCCCAGCATTTT. It specifies CASSLSIGNSNQPQHF.

This clonotype came up many times. The chain carries TRBV7-3 and TRBJ1-4; TRBD1 agrees at 8 bases. V trimming: 5 bases; J trimming: 8 bases; junction bases outside the gene matches: 7. CDR1 is SGHTA, CDR2 FQGTGA, per germline. The CDR3 loop spans 14 amino acids. The CDR3: CASSDPGTGEKLFF. The CDR3 DNA follows: TGTGCCAGCAGCGATCCCGGGACAGGCGAAAAACTGTTTTTT. The variable domain in full, completed from reference TRBV7-3 and TRBJ1-4, reads GAGVSQTPSNKVTEKGKYVELRCDPISGHTALYWYRQSLGQGPEFLIYFQGTGAADDSGLPNDRFFAVRPEGSVSTLKIQRTERGDSAVYLCASSDPGTGEKLFFGSGTQLSVL.

This clonotype was seen more than once but under ten times. The gene calls are TRBV7-3 and TRBJ2-1, with 10 bases lining up with TRBD2. Germline CDR1 reads SGHTA; CDR2 reads FQGTGA. J lost 4 bases, V lost 5 bases, and 8 bases had no gene match. The CDR3 is 16 residues long. CDR3 coding DNA: TGTGCCAGCAGCGATAAGTCTAGCGGGAGTTACAATGAGCAGTTCTTC. Its protein product is CASSDKSSGSYNEQFF.

On this clonotype: Given a much more abundant clone one base away, this may be a read error. V is TRBV28 and J is TRBJ1-4, with a tentative D call TRBD1 (6 bases). CDR1 is MDHEN and CDR2 is SYDVKM in the germline V gene. The CDR3 runs 12 residues. V was clipped by 10 bases and J by 10 bases, with 16 bases between them. The CDR3 region is CATGSKGGKLFF. The CDR3 DNA reads TGTGCCACCGGATCAAAAGGGGGAAAACTGTTTTTT.

The chain carries TRBV6-6 and TRBJ1-2; no definite D call. Germline V lookup: CDR1 MNHNY, CDR2 SVGAGI (reference sequence). The CDR3 has 15 residues. The ends were cut back, 0 bases at V and 0 bases at J, with 8 bases in the middle. The CDR3 region is CASSYSYSANYGYTF. The CDR3 region has the DNA TGTGCCAGCAGTTACTCGTACAGCGCTAACTATGGCTACACCTTC.

The table lists this clonotype with a few counts. The rearrangement uses TRBV2 and TRBJ2-7, with 8 nucleotides matching TRBD1. Germline V gene lookup returns CDR1 SNHLY and CDR2 FYNNEI. V lost 6 bases, J lost 6 bases, and 13 bases stayed unmatched. The CDR3 contains 15 residues. CDR3 sequence: CASRVGQGRIGEQYF. The CDR3 bases are TGTGCCAGCAGAGTCGGACAGGGAAGGATCGGCGAGCAGTACTTC.

This clonotype was picked up many times. This chain joins TRBV7-2 and TRBJ2-5; D remains ambiguous. CDR3 length: 11 amino acids. The V end was cut by 4 bases, the J end by 5 bases, with 5 bases between. Germline CDR1 and CDR2: SGHTA and FQGNSA. The CDR3 region is CASSSYETQYF. Written as DNA, the CDR3 is TGTGCCAGCAGCTCATACGAGACCCAGTACTTC. Drawing the rest from reference TRBV7-2 and TRBJ2-5, the complete variable domain is GAGVSQSPSNKVTEKGKDVELRCDPISGHTALYWYRQSLGQGLEFLIYFQGNSAPDKSGLPSDRFSAERTGGSVSTLTIQRTQQEDSAVYLCASSSYETQYFGPGTRLLVL.

This clonotype was counted ten times or more. The chain links TRBV9 to TRBJ1-1, with D hard to call. Per the germline V gene, CDR1 is SGDLS and CDR2 is YYNGEE. With 4 bases removed from V and 6 bases from J, the gap between germline ends came to 13 bases. The CDR3 sequence is 13 residues long. The CDR3 region has the DNA TGTGCCAGCAGCACCCCGGGATCTCCTGAAGCTTTCTTT. This codes for CASSTPGSPEAFF.

This chain joins TRBV28 and TRBJ1-1, with a weak D call TRBD1 (6 bases). This CDR3 spans 15 amino acids. Germline CDR1 is MDHEN and CDR2 is SYDVKM. V was clipped by 2 bases and J by 1 base, with 11 bases between them. The CDR3 protein is CASSLTGTSNTEAFF. In DNA, the CDR3 is TGTGCCAGCAGTTTAACCGGGACATCGAACACTGAAGCTTTCTTT. The full variable domain, its missing parts supplied by reference TRBV28 and TRBJ1-1, is DVKVTQSSRYLVKRTGEKVFLECVQDMDHENMFWYRQDPGLGLRLIYFSYDVKMKEKGDIPEGYSVSREKKERFSLILESASTNQTSMYLCASSLTGTSNTEAFFGQGTRLTVV.

This clonotype occurred many times. CDR3 sequence (DNA): TGTGCCAGCAGCTTAGTAACTAGCGGGGACAATGAGCAGTTCTTC. Translation gives CASSLVTSGDNEQFF. The J gene is TRBJ2-1, the V gene TRBV7-9; 10 bases are a match to TRBD2. Trimming removed 1 base from V and 5 bases from J; junction bases left unmatched: 2. The CDR3 runs to 15 residues. CDR1 and CDR2 (germline): SEHNR, FQNEAQ (reference sequence).

The sample holds many counts of this clonotype. This rearrangement joins TRBV28 to TRBJ1-1, with a possible D match to TRBD1 (6 bases). Germline CDR1 is MDHEN and CDR2 is SYDVKM. With 3 bases removed from V and 1 base from J, the gap between germline ends came to 15 bases. This CDR3 is built from 16 residues. CDR3 sequence reads: CASSFQQGRGNTEAFF. The CDR3 coding sequence is TGTGCCAGCAGTTTCCAACAGGGTCGGGGGAACACTGAAGCTTTCTTT.

This clonotype occurred a few times. The V gene is TRBV20-1, the J gene TRBJ2-7, with D uncertain. Trimming left V 3 bases short and J 1 base short, with 7 bases between. Germline V gene lookup returns CDR1 DFQATT and CDR2 SNEGSKA (reference sequence). This CDR3 has 12 residues. CDR3 sequence (DNA): TGCAGTGCTAGTATTCAGTCCTACGAGCAGTACTTC. It yields the protein CSASIQSYEQYF.

This sequence joins TRBV7-4 and TRBJ1-1; no definite D call. The CDR3 totals 10 residues. Per the germline V gene, CDR1 is SGHVT and CDR2 is SQSDAQ. V was clipped by 3 bases and J by 6 bases, with 2 bases between them. The CDR3 DNA reads as TGTGCCAGCAGCTTTCCTGAAGCTTTCTTT. Its translation is CASSFPEAFF.

The table lists this clonotype with a few counts. The genes are TRBV28 and TRBJ2-5; D not resolved. The germline V and J ends were trimmed by 6 bases and 1 base, with 21 bases remaining between them. CDR1 is MDHEN and CDR2 is SYDVKM in the germline V gene. CDR3 length: 17 amino acids. Here the CDR3 DNA reads TGTGCCAGCAGCCTACTTCGACTTATAACTACCCAAGAGACCCAGTACTTC. Protein: CASSLLRLITTQETQYF. Drawing the rest from reference TRBV28 and TRBJ2-5, the complete variable domain is DVKVTQSSRYLVKRTGEKVFLECVQDMDHENMFWYRQDPGLGLRLIYFSYDVKMKEKGDIPEGYSVSREKKERFSLILESASTNQTSMYLCASSLLRLITTQETQYFGPGTRLLVL.

This clonotype showed up many times. This rearrangement joins TRBV7-2 to TRBJ2-1, with D possibly TRBD2 on 5 matching bases. From germline, CDR1 is SGHTA and CDR2 FQGNSA. The V gene lost 5 bases and the J gene lost 0 bases, with 20 bases spanning the gap. The CDR3 length is 18 residues. CDR3 sequence (DNA): TGTGCCAGCAGCCCCCGTGGTCACGGAGCGGTCTCCTACAATGAGCAGTTCTTC. It encodes CASSPRGHGAVSYNEQFF.

This clonotype was seen at least ten times. This chain connects TRBV11-2 to TRBJ1-1; maybe TRBD1 (5 bases). In germline, CDR1 is SGHAT, CDR2 FQNNGV. V shed 5 bases and J shed 3 bases, with 19 bases lying between them. The CDR3 has 16 residues. This CDR3 reads CASSPRQGEGYTEAFF. In DNA, the CDR3 is TGTGCCAGCAGCCCGCGACAAGGGGAAGGGTACACTGAAGCTTTCTTT.

This clonotype was detected a few times. The rearrangement joins TRBV6-2 or TRBV6-3 to TRBJ2-1; TRBD2 aligns across 13 bases. The germline gives CDR1 MNHEY, CDR2 SVGEGT. The CDR3 totals 17 residues. V shed 5 bases and J 5 bases; nucleotides not matched to a gene: 9. CDR3 region: CASSGPGLAGRDNEQFF. The CDR3 DNA is TGTGCCAGCAGTGGGCCGGGACTAGCGGGAAGGGACAATGAGCAGTTCTTC.

This clonotype was counted ten times or more. The J gene is TRBJ1-6, the V gene TRBV12-3 or TRBV12-4; 7 nucleotides align to TRBD1. The CDR3 has 14 amino acids. Trimming cost V 6 bases and J 7 bases; bases outside gene matches: 6. The CDR3 protein is CASRPAGGNSPLHF. The CDR3 coding sequence is TGTGCCAGCAGGCCCGCAGGGGGAAATTCACCCCTCCACTTT.

This clonotype showed up just a few times. The genes are TRBV12-3 or TRBV12-4 and TRBJ1-1; no firm D call. This CDR3 is built from 11 residues. Trimming removed 5 bases from V and 9 bases from J, with 10 bases in between. CDR3 in amino acids: CASSTRAQAFF. Written as DNA, the CDR3 is TGTGCCAGCAGTACGAGGGCGCAAGCTTTCTTT.